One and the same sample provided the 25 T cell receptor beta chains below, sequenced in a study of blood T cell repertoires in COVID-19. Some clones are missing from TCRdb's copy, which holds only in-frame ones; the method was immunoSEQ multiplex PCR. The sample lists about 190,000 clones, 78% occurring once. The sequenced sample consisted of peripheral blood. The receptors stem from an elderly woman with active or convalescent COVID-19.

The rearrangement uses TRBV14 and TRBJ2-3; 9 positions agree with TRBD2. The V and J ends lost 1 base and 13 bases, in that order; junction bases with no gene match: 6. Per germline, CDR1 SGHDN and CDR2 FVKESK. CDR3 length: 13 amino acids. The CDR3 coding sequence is TGTGCCAGCAGCCAAGTCTCTAGCGGGGAGGAGTATTTT. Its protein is CASSQVSSGEEYF.

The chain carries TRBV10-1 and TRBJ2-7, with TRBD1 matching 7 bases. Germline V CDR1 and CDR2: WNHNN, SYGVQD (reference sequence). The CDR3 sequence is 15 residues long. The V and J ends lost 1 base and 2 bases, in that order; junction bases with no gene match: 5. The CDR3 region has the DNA TGCGCCAGCAGTGAGTACCGGGACAGCCCCTACGAGCAGTACTTC. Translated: CASSEYRDSPYEQYF.

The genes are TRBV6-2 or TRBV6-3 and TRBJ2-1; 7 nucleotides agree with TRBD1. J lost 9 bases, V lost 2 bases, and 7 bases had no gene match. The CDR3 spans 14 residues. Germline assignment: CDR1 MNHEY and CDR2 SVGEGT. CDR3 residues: CASSYIIGGTEQFF. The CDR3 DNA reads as TGTGCCAGCAGTTACATTATAGGGGGCACTGAGCAGTTCTTC.

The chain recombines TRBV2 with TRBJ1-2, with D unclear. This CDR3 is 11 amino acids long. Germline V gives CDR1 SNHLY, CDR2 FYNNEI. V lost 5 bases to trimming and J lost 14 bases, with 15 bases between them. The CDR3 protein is CASSFDKADTF. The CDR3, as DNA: TGTGCCAGCAGTTTTGACAAGGCAGATACCTTC.

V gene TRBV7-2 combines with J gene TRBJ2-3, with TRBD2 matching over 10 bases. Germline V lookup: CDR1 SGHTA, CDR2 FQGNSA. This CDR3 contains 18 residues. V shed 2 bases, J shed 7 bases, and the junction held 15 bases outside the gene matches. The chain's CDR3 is CASSLRGAGGPVLNTQYF. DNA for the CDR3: TGTGCCAGCAGCTTACGTGGAGCGGGGGGGCCGGTTCTGAATACGCAGTATTTT.

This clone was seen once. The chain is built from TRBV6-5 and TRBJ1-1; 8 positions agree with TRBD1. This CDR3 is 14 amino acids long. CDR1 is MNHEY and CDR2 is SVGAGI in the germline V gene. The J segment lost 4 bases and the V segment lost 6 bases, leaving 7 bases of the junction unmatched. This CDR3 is CASSAGQGPTEAFF. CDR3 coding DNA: TGTGCCAGCAGCGCTGGACAGGGCCCCACTGAAGCTTTCTTT.

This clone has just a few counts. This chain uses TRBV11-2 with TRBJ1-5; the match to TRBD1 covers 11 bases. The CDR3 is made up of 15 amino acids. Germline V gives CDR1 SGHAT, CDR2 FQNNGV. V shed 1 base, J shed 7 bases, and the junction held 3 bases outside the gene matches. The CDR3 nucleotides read TGTGCCAGCAGCTTAGGGACAGGGGGCGGCCAGCCCCAGCATTTT. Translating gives CASSLGTGGGQPQHF.

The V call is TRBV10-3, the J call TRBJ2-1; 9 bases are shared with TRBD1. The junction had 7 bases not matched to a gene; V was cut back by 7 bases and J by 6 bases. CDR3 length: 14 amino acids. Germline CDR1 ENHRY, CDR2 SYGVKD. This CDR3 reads CAIIQGAGVNEQFF. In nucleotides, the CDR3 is TGTGCCATCATACAGGGGGCGGGCGTCAATGAGCAGTTCTTC.

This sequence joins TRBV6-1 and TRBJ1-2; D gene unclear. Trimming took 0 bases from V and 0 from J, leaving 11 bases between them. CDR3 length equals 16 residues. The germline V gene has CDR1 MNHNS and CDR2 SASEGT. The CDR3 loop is CASSEASGIPNYGYTF. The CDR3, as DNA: TGTGCCAGCAGTGAAGCGAGCGGGATCCCTAACTATGGCTACACCTTC.

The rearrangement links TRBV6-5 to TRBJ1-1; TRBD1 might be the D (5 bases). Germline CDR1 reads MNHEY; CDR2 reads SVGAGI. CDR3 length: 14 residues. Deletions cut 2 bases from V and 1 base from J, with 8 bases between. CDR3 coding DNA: TGTGCCAGCAGTTACGAAACAGGGAACACTGAAGCTTTCTTT. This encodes CASSYETGNTEAFF.

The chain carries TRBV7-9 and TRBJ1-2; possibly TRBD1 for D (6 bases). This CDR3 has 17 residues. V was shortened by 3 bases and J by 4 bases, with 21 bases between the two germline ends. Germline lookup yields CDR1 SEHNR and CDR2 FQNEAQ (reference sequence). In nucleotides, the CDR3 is TGTGCCAGCAGCTTGGCATTTCTGGGGGCGACGGCCTATGGCTACACCTTC. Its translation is CASSLAFLGATAYGYTF.

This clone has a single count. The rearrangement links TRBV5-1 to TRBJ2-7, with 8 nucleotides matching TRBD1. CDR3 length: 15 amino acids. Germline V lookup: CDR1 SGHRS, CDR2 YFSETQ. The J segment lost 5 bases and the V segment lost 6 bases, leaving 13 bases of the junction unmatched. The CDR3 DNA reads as TGCGCCAGCACCCAGACAACCGGGACAGGAGACGAGCAGTACTTC. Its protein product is CASTQTTGTGDEQYF.

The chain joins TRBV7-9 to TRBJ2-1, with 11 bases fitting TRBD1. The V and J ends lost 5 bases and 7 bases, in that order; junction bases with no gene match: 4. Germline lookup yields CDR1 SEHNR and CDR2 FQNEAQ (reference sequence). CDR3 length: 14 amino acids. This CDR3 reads CASSVDRGPNEQFF. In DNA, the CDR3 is TGTGCCAGCAGCGTGGACAGGGGGCCGAATGAGCAGTTCTTC.

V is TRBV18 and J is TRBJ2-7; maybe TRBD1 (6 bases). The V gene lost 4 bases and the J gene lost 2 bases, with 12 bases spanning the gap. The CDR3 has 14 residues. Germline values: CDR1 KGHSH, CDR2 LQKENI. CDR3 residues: CASSLLQGTYEQYF. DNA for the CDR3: TGTGCCAGCTCACTTTTACAGGGAACCTACGAGCAGTACTTC.

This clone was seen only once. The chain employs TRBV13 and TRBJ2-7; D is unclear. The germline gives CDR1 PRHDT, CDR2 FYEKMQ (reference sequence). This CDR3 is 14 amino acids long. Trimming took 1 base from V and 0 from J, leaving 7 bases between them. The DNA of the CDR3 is TGTGCCAGCAGCTTAGCAACAGTCTCCTACGAGCAGTACTTC. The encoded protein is CASSLATVSYEQYF. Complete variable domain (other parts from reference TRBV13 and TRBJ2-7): AAGVIQSPRHLIKEKRETATLKCYPIPRHDTVYWYQQGPGQDPQFLISFYEKMQSDKGSIPDRFSAQQFSDYHSELNMSSLELGDSALYFCASSLATVSYEQYFGPGTRLTVT.

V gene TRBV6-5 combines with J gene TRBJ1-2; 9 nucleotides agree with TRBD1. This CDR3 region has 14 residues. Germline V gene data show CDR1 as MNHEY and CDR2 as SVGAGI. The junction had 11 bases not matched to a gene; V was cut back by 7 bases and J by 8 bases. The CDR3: CASITGQGTEGYTF. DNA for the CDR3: TGTGCCAGCATTACGGGACAGGGTACGGAAGGCTACACCTTC.

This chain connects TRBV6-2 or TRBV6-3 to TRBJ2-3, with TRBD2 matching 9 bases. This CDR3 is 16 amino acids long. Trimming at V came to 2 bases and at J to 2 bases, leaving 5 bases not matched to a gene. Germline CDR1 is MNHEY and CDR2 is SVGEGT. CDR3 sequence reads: CASSYSGGTITDTQYF. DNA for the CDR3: TGTGCCAGCAGTTACAGCGGGGGGACGATCACAGATACGCAGTATTTT.

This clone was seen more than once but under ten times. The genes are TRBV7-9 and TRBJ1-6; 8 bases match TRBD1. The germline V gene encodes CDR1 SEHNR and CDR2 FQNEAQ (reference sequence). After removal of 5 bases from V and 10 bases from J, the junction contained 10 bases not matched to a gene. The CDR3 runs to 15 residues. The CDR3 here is CASSRNQGAGSPLHF. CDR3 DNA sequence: TGTGCCAGCAGCCGTAACCAGGGGGCGGGCTCACCCCTCCACTTT.

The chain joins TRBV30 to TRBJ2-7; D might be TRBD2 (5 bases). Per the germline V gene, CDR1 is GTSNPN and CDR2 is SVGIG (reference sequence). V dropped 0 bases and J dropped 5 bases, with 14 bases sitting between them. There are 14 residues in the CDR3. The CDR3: CAWSVGPGSDEQYF. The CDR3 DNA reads TGTGCCTGGAGTGTCGGACCGGGATCTGACGAGCAGTACTTC.

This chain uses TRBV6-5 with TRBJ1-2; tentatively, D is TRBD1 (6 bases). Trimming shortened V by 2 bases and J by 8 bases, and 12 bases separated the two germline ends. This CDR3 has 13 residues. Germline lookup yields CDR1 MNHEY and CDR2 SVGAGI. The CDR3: CASSYIGGQGYTF. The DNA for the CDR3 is TGTGCCAGCAGTTACATAGGGGGTCAGGGCTACACCTTC.

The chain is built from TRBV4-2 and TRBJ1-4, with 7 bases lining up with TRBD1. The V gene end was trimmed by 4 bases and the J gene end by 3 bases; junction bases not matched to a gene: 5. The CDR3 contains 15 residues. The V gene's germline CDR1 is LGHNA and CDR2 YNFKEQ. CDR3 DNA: TGTGCCAGCAGCCGAGAGGGACAGTCTAATGAAAAACTGTTTTTT. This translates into CASSREGQSNEKLFF.

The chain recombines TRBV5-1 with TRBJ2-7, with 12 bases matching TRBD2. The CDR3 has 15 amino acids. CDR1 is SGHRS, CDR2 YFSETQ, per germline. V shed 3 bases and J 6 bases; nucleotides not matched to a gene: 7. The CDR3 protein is CASSSSSGGAGEQYF. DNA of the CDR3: TGCGCCAGCAGCTCTTCTAGCGGGGGGGCAGGCGAGCAGTACTTC.

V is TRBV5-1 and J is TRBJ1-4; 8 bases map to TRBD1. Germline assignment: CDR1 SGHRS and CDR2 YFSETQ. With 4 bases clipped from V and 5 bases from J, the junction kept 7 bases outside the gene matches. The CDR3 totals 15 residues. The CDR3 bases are TGCGCCAGCAGCGCGCCAGACAGGGGAAATGAAAAACTGTTTTTT. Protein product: CASSAPDRGNEKLFF.

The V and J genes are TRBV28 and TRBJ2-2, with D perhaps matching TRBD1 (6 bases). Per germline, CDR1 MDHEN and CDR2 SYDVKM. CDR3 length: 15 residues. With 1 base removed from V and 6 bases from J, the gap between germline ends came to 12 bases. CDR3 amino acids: CASSLFLQGAGELFF. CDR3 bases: TGTGCCAGCAGTTTATTCCTACAGGGTGCCGGGGAGCTGTTTTTT.

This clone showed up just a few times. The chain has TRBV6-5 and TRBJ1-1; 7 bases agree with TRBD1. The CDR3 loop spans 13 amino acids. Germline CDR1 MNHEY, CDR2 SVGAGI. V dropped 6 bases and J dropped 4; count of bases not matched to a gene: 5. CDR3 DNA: TGTGCCAGCAGAAGACAGGGCTTCACTGAAGCTTTCTTT. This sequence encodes CASRRQGFTEAFF.